These 23 T cell receptor beta chains were sequenced from one sample in a study of cytomegalovirus exposure and HLA in healthy donors. Primers for the PCR totalled 60 Vbeta and 13 Jbeta. The assay was immunoSEQ multiplex PCR, and TCRdb's table has in-frame clones only and misses some. The sample yields 150,000 or so clones, 60% to 85% seen once. The specimen sequenced was PBMCs. Receptors originate from a man aged 45-65 years in good health and CMV-seropositive.

The sample holds a few counts of this clone. The CDR3 DNA reads as TGTGCCAGTAGCGAAGCCATCCTAGCGACAGATACGCAGTATTTT. This translates into CASSEAILATDTQYF. The chain uses TRBV19 and TRBJ2-3, with D perhaps matching TRBD2 (6 bases). The CDR3 extends over 15 amino acids. V was shortened by 6 bases and J by 3 bases, with 16 bases between the two germline ends. From germline, CDR1 is LNHDA and CDR2 SQIVND (reference sequence).

Remarks on this clone: Other DNA sequences in the same sample also yield this CDR3. The V gene is TRBV9, the J gene TRBJ2-5; D is ambiguous. V lost 0 bases, J lost 2 bases, and 8 bases lay in between. The CDR3 is made up of 14 amino acids. The germline V gene has CDR1 SGDLS and CDR2 YYNGEE. CDR3 DNA: TGTGCCAGCAGCGTAGCTGCAGTTCAAGAGACCCAGTACTTC. It is translated as CASSVAAVQETQYF. Full variable domain (rest looked up from reference TRBV9 and TRBJ2-5): DSGVTQTPKHLITATGQRVTLRCSPRSGDLSVYWYQQSLDQGLQFLIQYYNGEERAKGNILERFSAQQFPDLHSELNLSSLELGDSALYFCASSVAAVQETQYFGPGTRLLVL.

The chain joins TRBV4-3 to TRBJ2-1, with 12 bases aligning to TRBD2. Per the germline V gene, CDR1 is LGHNA and CDR2 is YSLEER. V lost 5 bases, J lost 3 bases, and 8 bases stayed unmatched. CDR3 length: 17 amino acids. The CDR3, as DNA: TGCGCCAGCAGCACCAGGCCACTAGCGGGGGGCTACAATGAGCAGTTCTTC. Protein product: CASSTRPLAGGYNEQFF.

The J gene is TRBJ2-7, the V gene TRBV7-2; D gene ambiguous. Trimming took off 4 bases at V and 6 bases at J, with 7 bases between the two ends. From germline, CDR1 is SGHTA and CDR2 FQGNSA. This CDR3 spans 11 amino acids. Here the CDR3 DNA reads TGTGCCAGCAGCTACTACGGCGAGCAGTACTTC. It codes for CASSYYGEQYF.

V gene TRBV9 combines with J gene TRBJ1-1; TRBD1 agrees at 8 bases. V gave up 4 bases and J gave up 1 base; unmatched junction bases: 9. The CDR3 runs to 16 residues. The germline CDR1 and CDR2 sequences are SGDLS and YYNGEE. CDR3 amino acids: CASSPHPQGGNTEAFF. The CDR3 coding sequence is TGTGCCAGCAGCCCCCACCCACAGGGGGGGAACACTGAAGCTTTCTTT.

The chain joins TRBV4-3 to TRBJ2-1; 8 bases match TRBD2. Germline V gene data show CDR1 as LGHNA and CDR2 as YSLEER. The length of the CDR3 is 17 residues. After removal of 0 bases from V and 0 bases from J, the junction contained 4 bases not matched to a gene. The CDR3 DNA reads as TGCGCCAGCAGCCAAGAAGGACTAGCATCCTCCTACAATGAGCAGTTCTTC. Its translation: CASSQEGLASSYNEQFF.

The chain employs TRBV28 and TRBJ1-1, with D possibly being TRBD1 (5 bases). This CDR3 is 16 amino acids long. Germline values: CDR1 MDHEN, CDR2 SYDVKM. Trimming stripped 6 bases from V and 10 bases from J, with 27 bases between. CDR3 coding DNA: TGTGCCAGCAGCTCTGCAGGGTCCGGCACCCGCGGTGTAGCTTTCTTT. This gives the protein CASSSAGSGTRGVAFF.

This sequence joins TRBV4-3 and TRBJ1-1; possibly TRBD1 for D (6 bases). The length of the CDR3 is 17 residues. CDR1 and CDR2 (germline): LGHNA, YSLEER. V was shortened by 0 bases and J by 5 bases, with 19 bases between the two germline ends. This CDR3 is CASSQDGRGGLFTEAFF. For the CDR3, the DNA is TGCGCCAGCAGCCAAGATGGTAGGGGGGGCTTGTTTACTGAAGCTTTCTTT.

The J gene is TRBJ2-5, the V gene TRBV5-4; 9 bases are a match to TRBD2. The CDR3 is 16 amino acids. V lost 0 bases to trimming and J lost 5 bases; unmatched junction nucleotides: 8. Germline V CDR1 and CDR2: SGHNT, YYREEE (reference sequence). In nucleotides, the CDR3 is TGTGCCAGCAGCTTGGCGTTCGCTAGCGGGGTTGAGACCCAGTACTTC. It specifies CASSLAFASGVETQYF.

The chain carries TRBV27 and TRBJ2-7; 10 positions match TRBD1. Germline CDR1 MNHEY, CDR2 SMNVEV (reference sequence). V dropped 3 bases and J dropped 3; count of bases not matched to a gene: 2. The CDR3 covers 14 residues. The CDR3 coding sequence is TGTGCCAGCAGTTTGACAGGGGGCATCTACGAGCAGTACTTC. This sequence encodes CASSLTGGIYEQYF.

The V gene is TRBV2, the J gene TRBJ2-1; TRBD2 aligns across 7 bases. Losses at the gene ends were 6 bases for V and 5 bases for J; bases not matched to a gene: 16. The CDR3 length is 17 residues. Germline CDR1 and CDR2: SNHLY and FYNNEI. DNA for the CDR3: TGTGCCAGCAGCTCGAGATTAGCGGGCCTCGCACACAATGAGCAGTTCTTC. It codes for CASSSRLAGLAHNEQFF.

For the CDR3, the DNA is TGTGCCAGCAGCCCTACTTCGACTAGCGGGATCCCCAATGAGCAGTTCTTC. Translated: CASSPTSTSGIPNEQFF. The chain has TRBV5-4 and TRBJ2-1, with 11 bases identical to TRBD2. With 4 bases clipped from V and 6 bases from J, the junction kept 12 bases outside the gene matches. CDR3 length: 17 amino acids. Germline V gene lookup returns CDR1 SGHNT and CDR2 YYREEE (reference sequence).

This clone showed up just once. V and J are TRBV18 and TRBJ1-1, with a tentative D call TRBD1 (6 bases). V dropped 3 bases and J dropped 0 bases, with 11 bases sitting between them. The CDR3 is 15 residues long. CDR1 KGHSH and CDR2 LQKENI come from the germline V gene. CDR3 coding DNA: TGTGCCAGCTCACCTAATAGGGACATGAACACTGAAGCTTTCTTT. Protein sequence: CASSPNRDMNTEAFF.

J is TRBJ1-1 and V is TRBV5-6, with 8 bases lining up with TRBD1. Germline V gene sequence: CDR1 SGHDT, CDR2 YYEEEE. CDR3 length: 17 amino acids. V was clipped by 4 bases and J by 5 bases; unmatched bases: 16. This CDR3 reads CASSEGTGPGRPTEAFF. CDR3 sequence (DNA): TGTGCCAGCAGCGAGGGGACAGGCCCCGGTCGTCCAACTGAAGCTTTCTTT.

CDR3 protein: CASSYHTRTSGAGELFF. The CDR3 region has the DNA TGTGCCAGCAGCTACCATACCAGGACTAGCGGAGCCGGGGAGCTGTTTTTT. V gene TRBV5-4 combines with J gene TRBJ2-2; 10 nucleotides align to TRBD2. The junction had 11 bases not matched to a gene; V was cut back by 3 bases and J by 6 bases. This CDR3 has 17 amino acids. Germline loops: CDR1 SGHNT, CDR2 YYREEE (reference sequence).

This clone has a handful of counts. The rearrangement links TRBV5-1 to TRBJ1-3; D is unclear. This CDR3 has 15 residues. Germline loops: CDR1 SGHRS, CDR2 YFSETQ. Between the trimmed V and J ends, which lost 0 bases and 5 bases, there was a span of 12 bases. The CDR3 sequence is CASSLAARGRNTIYF. In nucleotides, the CDR3 is TGCGCCAGCAGCTTGGCCGCGCGGGGAAGAAACACCATATATTTT.

The V call is TRBV13, the J call TRBJ2-5; D call uncertain. In germline, CDR1 is PRHDT, CDR2 FYEKMQ (reference sequence). The V end lost 2 bases, the J end lost 2 bases, and 12 bases lay between the germline ends. CDR3 size: 15 residues. For the CDR3, the DNA is TGTGCCAGCAGCTTAAATACAAATCATCAAGAGACCCAGTACTTC. It is translated as CASSLNTNHQETQYF.

CDR3 residues: CASSLGTQRSEQYF. The CDR3, as DNA: TGTGCCAGCAGTCTCGGGACACAGAGGAGCGAGCAGTACTTC. The rearrangement uses TRBV6-5 and TRBJ2-7; D might be TRBD1 (6 bases). Germline values: CDR1 MNHEY, CDR2 SVGAGI. V was clipped by 5 bases and J by 6 bases, with 17 bases between them. This CDR3 has 14 amino acids.

The chain joins TRBV18 to TRBJ2-7; TRBD1 matches at 9 bases. This CDR3 has 14 residues. V shed 4 bases and J 6 bases; nucleotides not matched to a gene: 7. Germline V gene data show CDR1 as KGHSH and CDR2 as LQKENI. Written as DNA, the CDR3 is TGTGCCAGCTCACTGACAGGGGGTTACTTCGAGCAGTACTTC. It encodes CASSLTGGYFEQYF.

Worth noting for this clone: At one end, the junction sequence differs from germline, possibly due to a read error. The chain links TRBV27 to TRBJ1-1, with D hard to call. CDR1 and CDR2 (germline): MNHEY, SMNVEV (reference sequence). There are 15 residues in the CDR3. Written as DNA, the CDR3 is TGTGCCAGCAGGCCCGATCGGGGAGGGAACGCTGAAGCTTTCTTT. Its protein is CASRPDRGGNAEAFF.

DNA for the CDR3: TGTGCCAGCAGCTTGGCCGGCAGGGGGGAGACCCAGTACTTC. This sequence encodes CASSLAGRGETQYF. The V call is TRBV5-4, the J call TRBJ2-5; 7 nucleotides agree with TRBD1. The CDR3 is made up of 14 amino acids. Germline V gene sequence: CDR1 SGHNT, CDR2 YYREEE (reference sequence). V was clipped by 0 bases and J by 5 bases; unmatched bases: 4.

The CDR3 sequence is CASRRSSGNTIYF. The CDR3 nucleotides are TGTGCCAGCCGACGGAGCTCTGGAAACACCATATATTTT. The V gene is TRBV10-3, the J gene TRBJ1-3; D is unclear. In germline, CDR1 is ENHRY, CDR2 SYGVKD. CDR3 length: 13 residues. Between the trimmed V and J ends, which lost 10 bases and 0 bases, there was a span of 10 bases.

The chain combines TRBV10-2 with TRBJ2-5; 7 nucleotides line up with TRBD1. The germline CDR1 and CDR2 sequences are WSHSY and SAAADI. With V trimmed by 4 bases and J by 0 bases, 5 bases remained unmatched. The CDR3 covers 15 residues. CDR3 DNA: TGCGCCAGCAGTGGACAGGGTTGGTACCAAGAGACCCAGTACTTC. Protein: CASSGQGWYQETQYF.